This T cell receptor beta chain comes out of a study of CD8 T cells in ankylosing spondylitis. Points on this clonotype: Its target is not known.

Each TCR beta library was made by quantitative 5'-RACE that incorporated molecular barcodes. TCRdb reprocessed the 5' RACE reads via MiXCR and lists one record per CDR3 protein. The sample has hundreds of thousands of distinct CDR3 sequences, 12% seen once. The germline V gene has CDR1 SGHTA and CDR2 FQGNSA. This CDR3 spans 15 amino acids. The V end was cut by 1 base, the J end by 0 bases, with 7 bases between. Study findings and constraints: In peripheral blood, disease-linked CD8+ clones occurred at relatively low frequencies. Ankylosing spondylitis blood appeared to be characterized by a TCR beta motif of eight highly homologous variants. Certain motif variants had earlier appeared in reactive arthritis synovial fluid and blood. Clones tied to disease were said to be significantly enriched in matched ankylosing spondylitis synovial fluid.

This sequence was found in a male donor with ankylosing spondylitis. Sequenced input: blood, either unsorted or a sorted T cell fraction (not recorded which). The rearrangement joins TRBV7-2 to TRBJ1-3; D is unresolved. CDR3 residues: CASSLGAASGNTIYF. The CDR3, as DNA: TGTGCCAGCAGCTTAGGGGCAGCCTCTGGAAACACCATATATTTT.